The 27 T cell receptor beta chains below come from one sample, sequenced in a study of beta chain features in type 1 diabetes. Study observations and caveats: Among patients with Type 1 diabetes, TCRB CDR3s were moderately but significantly shorter in every one of the four CD4+ subsets.

The investigators reverse transcribed all of the isolated RNA, so they sequenced expressed TCRB transcripts. The protocol was immunoSEQ multiplex PCR, while the TCRdb copy is restricted to in-frame clones and leaves out a portion. Of 60,000 to 75,000 clones listed, approximately 50% are singletons. Antigens for these TCRs are unknown. Sequenced input: central memory CD4+ T cells from blood. The origin of the receptors is a man younger than 40 with type 1 diabetes.

The V call is TRBV5-1, the J call TRBJ2-3, with D tentatively TRBD2 (5 bases). CDR1 is SGHRS and CDR2 is YFSETQ in the germline V gene. Trimming shortened V by 1 base and J by 2 bases, and 14 bases separated the two germline ends. The CDR3 is 16 amino acids. CDR3 bases: TGCGCCAGCAGCTTGAGTCCTAGCAGGTACACAGATACGCAGTATTTT. It yields the protein CASSLSPSRYTDTQYF.

The chain combines TRBV4-1 with TRBJ1-4; D not certain. The V gene's germline CDR1 is MGHRA and CDR2 YSYEKL. This CDR3 contains 17 residues. V dropped 0 bases and J dropped 3 bases, with 14 bases sitting between them. Here the CDR3 DNA reads TGCGCCAGCAGCCAAGAGTTTGGCCTCGCGGCTAATGAAAAACTGTTTTTT. It specifies CASSQEFGLAANEKLFF.

This rearrangement joins TRBV30 to TRBJ2-2, with 12 bases aligning to TRBD2. Trimming removed 6 bases from V and 6 bases from J; junction bases left unmatched: 5. Germline V lookup: CDR1 GTSNPN, CDR2 SVGIG (reference sequence). The CDR3 runs 14 residues. The CDR3 DNA reads TGTGCCTGTCAACTAGCGGGAGGTTCCGGGGAGCTGTTTTTT. Protein product: CACQLAGGSGELFF.

The chain combines TRBV7-9 with TRBJ1-5; tentative D call: TRBD1 (5 bases). V was shortened by 6 bases and J by 6 bases, with 12 bases between the two germline ends. The CDR3 sequence is 13 residues long. CDR1 and CDR2 (germline): SEHNR, FQNEAQ (reference sequence). CDR3 sequence (DNA): TGTGCCAGCAGTCGGACATCAGGTCAGCCCCAGCATTTT. Translation: CASSRTSGQPQHF.

The chain carries TRBV5-1 and TRBJ1-1, with 12 bases fitting TRBD1. Germline V gene sequence: CDR1 SGHRS, CDR2 YFSETQ. With V trimmed by 3 bases and J by 3 bases, 3 bases remained unmatched. The CDR3 runs 15 residues. CDR3 residues: CASSSGTGGYTEAFF. The CDR3 DNA follows: TGCGCCAGCAGCTCCGGGACAGGGGGCTACACTGAAGCTTTCTTT.

V and J are TRBV5-5 and TRBJ1-1, with D hard to call. CDR1 is SGHKS, CDR2 YYEKEE, per germline (reference sequence). V dropped 1 base and J dropped 4 bases, with 11 bases sitting between them. The CDR3 contains 14 residues. For the CDR3, the DNA is TGTGCCAGCAGCTTGCGAGGGATCGGCACTGAAGCTTTCTTT. Its translation is CASSLRGIGTEAFF.

The J gene is TRBJ2-1, the V gene TRBV18; D unresolved. This CDR3 has 12 amino acids. Germline lookup yields CDR1 KGHSH and CDR2 LQKENI. With 2 bases removed from V and 9 bases from J, the gap between germline ends came to 8 bases. The CDR3 DNA reads as TGTGCCAGCTCACCAATGGCCAGTGAGCAGTTCTTC. Translating it yields CASSPMASEQFF.

This clone came up a few times. V is TRBV30 and J is TRBJ1-2; unclear D gene. This CDR3 spans 11 amino acids. V was clipped by 1 base and J by 5 bases, with 5 bases between them. CDR1 and CDR2 (germline): GTSNPN, SVGIG (reference sequence). CDR3 sequence reads: CAWSARYGYTF. The CDR3 nucleotides read TGTGCCTGGAGTGCCAGATATGGCTACACCTTC. Supplemented by reference TRBV30 and TRBJ1-2, the full variable domain reads SQTIHQWPATLVQPVGSPLSLECTVEGTSNPNLYWYRQAAGRGLQLLFYSVGIGQISSEVPQNLSASRPQDRQFILSSKKLLLSDSGFYLCAWSARYGYTFGSGTRLTVV.

This rearrangement joins TRBV5-8 to TRBJ2-2; D is unclear. CDR1 SGHTS and CDR2 YDEGEE come from the germline V gene. Trimming cost V 4 bases and J 4 bases, with 14 bases left between them. The CDR3 sequence is 15 residues long. CDR3 sequence (DNA): TGTGCCAGCAGCCGAGAGGATAGGTCCACCGGGGAGCTGTTTTTT. Translating it yields CASSREDRSTGELFF.

The rearrangement uses TRBV5-1 and TRBJ2-1, with D perhaps matching TRBD1 (6 bases). Germline V CDR1 and CDR2: SGHRS, YFSETQ. The length of the CDR3 is 13 residues. Trimming took 2 bases from V and 5 from J, leaving 8 bases between them. CDR3 DNA: TGCGCCAGCAGCTTTCAGGGGAACAATGAGCAGTTCTTC. This gives the protein CASSFQGNNEQFF.

This clone was detected only a few times. The rearrangement links TRBV18 to TRBJ2-2; 13 bases line up with TRBD2. CDR1 and CDR2 from the germline V gene are KGHSH and LQKENI. This CDR3 region has 18 residues. V trimming: 3 bases; J trimming: 1 base; junction bases outside the gene matches: 5. This chain's CDR3 is CASSPRTSGGKNTGELFF. CDR3 sequence (DNA): TGTGCCAGCTCACCGCGGACTAGCGGGGGAAAGAACACCGGGGAGCTGTTTTTT. Supplemented by reference TRBV18 and TRBJ2-2, the full variable domain reads NAGVMQNPRHLVRRRGQEARLRCSPMKGHSHVYWYRQLPEEGLKFMVYLQKENIIDESGMPKERFSAEFPKEGPSILRIQQVVRGDSAAYFCASSPRTSGGKNTGELFFGEGSRLTVL.

The CDR3 bases are TGTGCCAGTAGTAGAAACAGAGATAGCAATCAGCCCCAGCATTTT. Amino acid sequence: CASSRNRDSNQPQHF. The V gene is TRBV19, the J gene TRBJ1-5; D gene unclear. In germline, CDR1 is LNHDA, CDR2 SQIVND (reference sequence). The CDR3 contains 15 residues. Trimming shortened V by 4 bases and J by 0 bases, and 10 bases separated the two germline ends.

The chain employs TRBV10-2 and TRBJ2-5, with D possibly being TRBD2 (6 bases). V dropped 4 bases and J dropped 0 bases, with 9 bases sitting between them. Germline CDR1 reads WSHSY; CDR2 reads SAAADI. The CDR3 is 14 residues long. The CDR3 loop is CASSARDYQETQYF. The CDR3 nucleotides read TGCGCCAGCAGTGCCCGGGACTACCAAGAGACCCAGTACTTC.

V is TRBV2 and J is TRBJ1-5; D is possibly TRBD1 (5 bases). The CDR3 is 13 residues long. Germline lookup yields CDR1 SNHLY and CDR2 FYNNEI. V was shortened by 2 bases and J by 7 bases, with 9 bases between the two germline ends. CDR3 sequence reads: CASSESGVQPQHF. DNA for the CDR3: TGTGCCAGCAGTGAATCGGGGGTACAGCCCCAGCATTTT.

The chain recombines TRBV4-2 with TRBJ2-5, with 7 bases identical to TRBD1. There are 14 residues in the CDR3. Trimming cost V 4 bases and J 3 bases; bases outside gene matches: 5. Germline CDR1 reads LGHNA; CDR2 reads YNFKEQ. The CDR3 spells CASSLPGQKETQYF. CDR3 DNA: TGTGCCAGCAGCCTTCCGGGACAGAAAGAGACCCAGTACTTC.

In regard to this clone: A read error may account for a junction end that differs from germline. V and J are TRBV10-3 and TRBJ2-2; D is perhaps TRBD1 or TRBD2 (6 bases each). Germline CDR1 is ENHRY and CDR2 is SYGVKD. The CDR3 totals 12 residues. The CDR3 DNA is TGTGCCAACAGTGGGGGGCTCGGGGAGCTGTTTTTT. Its protein is CANSGGLGELFF.

Details on this clone: Relative to the germline gene, one junction end is altered; a read error may explain this. This rearrangement joins TRBV27 to TRBJ2-6; TRBD2 might be the D (5 bases). This CDR3 region has 15 residues. Germline CDR1 reads MNHEY; CDR2 reads SMNVEV (reference sequence). This chain's CDR3 is CASNLYGAGANVLTF. CDR3 bases: TGTGCCAGCAATTTATACGGGGCTGGGGCCAACGTCCTGACTTTC. Full variable domain (remainder filled in from reference TRBV27 and TRBJ2-6): EAQVTQNPRYLITVTGKKLTVTCSQNMNHEYMSWYRQDPGLGLRQIYYSMNVEVTDKGDVPEGYKVSRKEKRNFPLILESPSPNQTSLYFCASNLYGAGANVLTFGAGSRLTVL.

In the case of this clone: In the same sample, other DNA sequences code for this CDR3. This chain connects TRBV7-9 to TRBJ1-1, with D tentatively TRBD1 (6 bases). Deletions cut 4 bases from V and 7 bases from J, with 10 bases between. The CDR3 spans 12 residues. Germline-derived CDR1 and CDR2 are SEHNR and FQNEAQ (reference sequence). In DNA form, the CDR3 reads TGTGCCAGCAGCTCCCAAGGGGGTGAAGCTTTCTTT. As protein: CASSSQGGEAFF.

The chain combines TRBV11-2 with TRBJ1-6, with 7 bases aligning to TRBD1. The CDR3 has 13 amino acids. The germline V gene encodes CDR1 SGHAT and CDR2 FQNNGV. The V gene end was trimmed by 7 bases and the J gene end by 5 bases; junction bases not matched to a gene: 2. CDR3 region: CASTRGDNSPLHF. Here the CDR3 DNA reads TGTGCCAGCACCAGGGGGGATAATTCACCCCTCCACTTT.

The CDR3 DNA sequence: TGTGCCAGCAGCCGTTGGGGGCCCAATGAGCAGTTCTTC. It is translated as CASSRWGPNEQFF. The V gene is TRBV5-4, the J gene TRBJ2-1; D is perhaps TRBD1 (6 bases). The CDR3 has 13 residues. Germline CDR1 reads SGHNT; CDR2 reads YYREEE (reference sequence). Trimming shortened V by 4 bases and J by 6 bases, and 11 bases separated the two germline ends.

This clone was observed a handful of times. The chain links TRBV5-4 to TRBJ2-1, with 13 nucleotides matching TRBD2. The CDR3 spans 15 residues. The germline gives CDR1 SGHNT, CDR2 YYREEE (reference sequence). After removal of 3 bases from V and 7 bases from J, the junction contained 4 bases not matched to a gene. CDR3 amino acids: CASSYTSGGANEQFF. DNA for the CDR3: TGTGCCAGCAGCTATACTAGCGGGGGGGCAAATGAGCAGTTCTTC.

The J gene is TRBJ2-4, the V gene TRBV6-5; D is undetermined. There are 15 residues in the CDR3. The germline CDR1 and CDR2 sequences are MNHEY and SVGAGI. V gave up 6 bases and J gave up 1 base, with 13 bases separating them. The CDR3 loop is CASSSTTGAKNIQYF. CDR3 in DNA: TGTGCCAGCAGCTCGACAACTGGGGCCAAAAACATTCAGTACTTC.

The chain links TRBV19 to TRBJ2-3; 12 nucleotides agree with TRBD2. V shed 5 bases, J shed 4 bases, and the junction held 7 bases outside the gene matches. Germline loops: CDR1 LNHDA, CDR2 SQIVND (reference sequence). This CDR3 comprises 16 residues. CDR3 amino acids: CASSLRLAGEADTQYF. The CDR3 DNA reads TGTGCCAGTAGTCTGAGACTAGCGGGAGAGGCAGATACGCAGTATTTT.

The rearrangement links TRBV5-1 to TRBJ2-7, with 7 bases matching TRBD1. This CDR3 is built from 14 residues. Per germline, CDR1 SGHRS and CDR2 YFSETQ. Unmatched junction bases numbered 3, after V lost 0 bases and J lost 3 bases. CDR3 region: CASSLDRGNYEQYF. The CDR3 nucleotides read TGCGCCAGCAGCTTGGACAGGGGAAACTACGAGCAGTACTTC.

The CDR3 region is CASSLSYNYGYTF. Written as DNA, the CDR3 is TGTGCCAGCAGTCTTAGTTATAACTATGGCTACACCTTC. This rearrangement joins TRBV6-1 to TRBJ1-2; D uncertain. V was shortened by 5 bases and J by 1 base, with 8 bases between the two germline ends. The CDR3 runs to 13 residues. Germline V gene data show CDR1 as MNHNS and CDR2 as SASEGT.

The chain has TRBV18 and TRBJ1-6, with 7 bases that match TRBD1. The CDR3 is made up of 14 amino acids. V lost 4 bases and J lost 9; bases outside the gene matches: 6. From germline, CDR1 is KGHSH and CDR2 LQKENI. The CDR3 reads CASSRGQSSSPLHF. DNA for the CDR3: TGTGCCAGCTCACGGGGACAGTCCTCTTCACCCCTCCACTTT.

V gene TRBV5-4 combines with J gene TRBJ2-5, with TRBD2 matching over 7 bases. The CDR3 extends over 14 amino acids. Trimming cost V 2 bases and J 5 bases; bases outside gene matches: 6. Germline CDR1 SGHNT, CDR2 YYREEE (reference sequence). CDR3 DNA: TGTGCCAGCAGCTTCTCTAGCGGAGGGGAGACCCAGTACTTC. It yields the protein CASSFSSGGETQYF.